These 22 T cell receptor beta chains were all obtained from the same sample, sequenced in a study of graft-versus-host responses after intestinal transplantation. Method: immunoSEQ multiplex PCR; TCRdb's copy keeps in-frame clones and lacks some. The table has about 130,000 clones, about 90% seen once. These receptors are not linked to any known antigen. The sample in question was unstimulated CD4+ T cells sorted from spleen or lymph node cells, obtained before intestinal transplant. The origin of the receptors is a human donor who received an intestinal transplant.

The genes are TRBV7-7 and TRBJ2-3; D not resolved. Trimming removed 0 bases from V and 0 bases from J, with 7 bases in between. This CDR3 has 15 amino acids. Germline assignment: CDR1 SSHAT and CDR2 FNYEAQ (reference sequence). The CDR3 DNA sequence: TGTGCCAGCAGCTTAGCGTGGGCCAGCACAGATACGCAGTATTTT. It yields the protein CASSLAWASTDTQYF.

The rearrangement uses TRBV9 and TRBJ2-2, with 16 bases that match TRBD2. The CDR3 consists of 19 residues. Germline CDR1 SGDLS, CDR2 YYNGEE. The ends lost 3 bases at V and 3 bases at J; junction bases unmatched: 8. The CDR3 reads CASSATGTSGRGDTGELFF. The CDR3 bases are TGTGCCAGCAGCGCAACCGGGACTAGCGGGAGGGGGGACACCGGGGAGCTGTTTTTT.

The genes are TRBV6-4 and TRBJ2-2, with D uncertain. V was cut by 7 bases and J by 5 bases, with 14 bases left in between. The CDR3 extends over 14 amino acids. Looked up from germline, CDR1 is MRHNA and CDR2 is SNTAGT. Here the CDR3 DNA reads TGTGCCAGCACCCCGTCTTTAGCAACCGGGGAGCTGTTTTTT. Amino acid sequence: CASTPSLATGELFF.

As to this clone: Germline is not matched at one junction end, which may reflect a read error. The chain couples TRBV19 to TRBJ1-2; 10 positions agree with TRBD1. Germline V gene sequence: CDR1 LNHDA, CDR2 SQIVND (reference sequence). The CDR3 sequence is 14 residues long. CDR3 loop: CAGSGTGDGYGYTF. CDR3 nucleotide sequence: TGTGCCGGTAGTGGGACAGGGGACGGCTATGGCTACACCTTC.

This clone was counted only a few times. Other DNA sequences of this sample code for an identical CDR3. The chain recombines TRBV19 with TRBJ2-2, with D possibly matching TRBD1 (5 bases). From germline, CDR1 is LNHDA and CDR2 SQIVND (reference sequence). The CDR3 length is 16 residues. V shed 3 bases and J shed 0 bases, with 11 bases lying between them. The DNA of the CDR3 is TGTGCCAGTAGTATTAGGGGCGGCGCGAACACCGGGGAGCTGTTTTTT. Protein: CASSIRGGANTGELFF.

This rearrangement joins TRBV6-1 to TRBJ1-5, with a possible D match to TRBD1 (6 bases). This CDR3 comprises 16 residues. CDR1 and CDR2 (germline): MNHNS, SASEGT. The germline V and J ends were trimmed by 7 bases and 4 bases, with 20 bases remaining between them. This chain's CDR3 is CASIDPFGQQNQPQHF. CDR3 coding DNA: TGTGCCAGCATTGACCCTTTTGGACAGCAGAATCAGCCCCAGCATTTT.

The chain combines TRBV2 with TRBJ2-5, with D possibly matching TRBD2 (5 bases). The CDR3 extends over 14 amino acids. With 6 bases removed from V and 5 bases from J, the gap between germline ends came to 16 bases. Germline lookup yields CDR1 SNHLY and CDR2 FYNNEI. CDR3 in amino acids: CASSALMGAETQYF. Written as DNA, the CDR3 is TGTGCCAGCAGCGCATTGATGGGAGCCGAGACCCAGTACTTC.

The chain links TRBV6-1 to TRBJ1-5; D possibly corresponds to TRBD1 (6 bases). The germline V and J ends were trimmed by 6 bases and 6 bases, with 15 bases remaining between them. The germline V gene encodes CDR1 MNHNS and CDR2 SASEGT. CDR3 size: 14 residues. The CDR3 is CASRPTGGGQPQHF. As DNA, the CDR3 is TGTGCCAGCAGGCCGACAGGAGGCGGTCAGCCCCAGCATTTT.

This chain connects TRBV28 to TRBJ1-5; D remains ambiguous. V was trimmed by 7 bases and J by 2 bases, leaving 9 bases between them. The CDR3 loop spans 13 amino acids. The germline V gene has CDR1 MDHEN and CDR2 SYDVKM. The CDR3 is CASKSGGNQPQHF. CDR3 in DNA: TGTGCCAGCAAGTCCGGTGGCAATCAGCCCCAGCATTTT.

This CDR3 reads CASSWDDFGNTQYF. CDR3 sequence (DNA): TGTGCCAGCAGCTGGGACGACTTCGGGAATACGCAGTATTTT. This chain connects TRBV7-2 to TRBJ2-3; D is tentatively TRBD1 or TRBD2 (5 bases each). V lost 4 bases and J lost 7, with 15 bases in between. This CDR3 is built from 14 residues. Looked up from germline, CDR1 is SGHTA and CDR2 is FQGNSA.

V gene TRBV18 combines with J gene TRBJ2-7; possible D gene TRBD2, 5 bases. This CDR3 spans 14 amino acids. Germline V lookup: CDR1 KGHSH, CDR2 LQKENI. V dropped 4 bases and J dropped 3 bases, with 13 bases sitting between them. CDR3 region: CASSRNRENYEQYF. CDR3 nucleotide sequence: TGTGCCAGCTCACGCAACCGGGAAAACTACGAGCAGTACTTC.

CDR3 loop: CASSVDEGGGDYEQYF. In DNA, the CDR3 is TGTGCCAGCAGCGTAGACGAAGGAGGGGGAGACTACGAGCAGTACTTC. This chain connects TRBV9 to TRBJ2-7; either TRBD1 or TRBD2 may fit D (6 bases each). Trimming cost V 0 bases and J 3 bases, with 16 bases left between them. Germline values: CDR1 SGDLS, CDR2 YYNGEE. The CDR3 has 16 residues.

The chain recombines TRBV27 with TRBJ1-1; D may be TRBD1 (5 bases). The ends were cut back, 3 bases at V and 1 base at J, with 12 bases in the middle. The germline CDR1 and CDR2 sequences are MNHEY and SMNVEV (reference sequence). The CDR3 covers 15 residues. Here the CDR3 reads CASSLSPQGNTEAFF. In DNA form, the CDR3 reads TGTGCCAGCAGTTTGTCCCCCCAGGGGAACACTGAAGCTTTCTTT.

The chain uses TRBV7-3 and TRBJ2-1; 10 nucleotides match TRBD2. This CDR3 contains 14 residues. V dropped 5 bases and J dropped 8; count of bases not matched to a gene: 6. Germline CDR1 and CDR2: SGHTA and FQGTGA. CDR3 sequence: CASSPGLAIDEQFF. CDR3 nucleotide sequence: TGTGCCAGCAGCCCGGGACTAGCGATCGATGAGCAGTTCTTC. The whole variable domain, filled in from reference TRBV7-3 and TRBJ2-1, reads GAGVSQTPSNKVTEKGKYVELRCDPISGHTALYWYRQSLGQGPEFLIYFQGTGAADDSGLPNDRFFAVRPEGSVSTLKIQRTERGDSAVYLCASSPGLAIDEQFFGPGTRLTVL.

The chain couples TRBV4-1 to TRBJ2-1; D is possibly TRBD1 (5 bases). The germline V gene encodes CDR1 MGHRA and CDR2 YSYEKL. The CDR3 consists of 16 residues. The germline V and J ends were trimmed by 0 bases and 0 bases, with 9 bases remaining between them. The DNA of the CDR3 is TGCGCCAGCAGCCAAGAGGGGCTTCTCTCCTACAATGAGCAGTTCTTC. Translation: CASSQEGLLSYNEQFF.

A remark on this clone: Other nucleotide sequences in the sample specify the same CDR3. The J gene is TRBJ2-7, the V gene TRBV6-1; D gene unclear. Germline lookup yields CDR1 MNHNS and CDR2 SASEGT. Trimming cost V 6 bases and J 1 base, with 7 bases left between them. The CDR3 is 12 amino acids. The CDR3 DNA reads TGTGCCAGCAGGAGAGGATCCTACGAGCAGTACTTC. It specifies CASRRGSYEQYF.

CDR3 region: CASRLIVGTGSNQPQHF. For the CDR3, the DNA is TGTGCCAGCAGGTTAATAGTGGGGACTGGGAGCAATCAGCCCCAGCATTTT. The rearrangement joins TRBV28 to TRBJ1-5, with D possibly matching TRBD1 (5 bases). The ends were cut back, 6 bases at V and 1 base at J, with 19 bases in the middle. Germline V gives CDR1 MDHEN, CDR2 SYDVKM. This CDR3 region has 17 residues.

The CDR3 region is CSASRDIYTGELFF. CDR3 nucleotides: TGCAGCGCGAGCCGGGACATATACACCGGGGAGCTGTTTTTT. The chain is built from TRBV29-1 and TRBJ2-2, with D maybe TRBD1 (6 bases). The CDR3 extends over 14 amino acids. Trimming removed 7 bases from V and 3 bases from J, with 15 bases in between. From germline, CDR1 is SQVTM and CDR2 ANQGSEA.

This sequence joins TRBV5-5 and TRBJ2-7, with 10 bases fitting TRBD2. V lost 2 bases, J lost 8 bases, and 10 bases stayed unmatched. The CDR3 extends over 15 amino acids. Germline assignment: CDR1 SGHKS and CDR2 YYEKEE (reference sequence). CDR3 amino acids: CASSFGLADVRKQYF. CDR3 sequence (DNA): TGTGCCAGCAGCTTCGGACTAGCGGACGTTAGGAAGCAGTACTTC.

This clone has just one count. This chain joins TRBV7-9 and TRBJ1-1; D call uncertain. CDR3 length: 11 amino acids. Trimming pared 4 bases from V and 3 bases from J, leaving 3 bases between. CDR1 and CDR2 from the germline V gene are SEHNR and FQNEAQ (reference sequence). CDR3 sequence (DNA): TGTGCCAGCAGCTCGGACACTGAAGCTTTCTTT. As protein: CASSSDTEAFF.

This clone has a single count. V gene TRBV30 combines with J gene TRBJ2-7; D not resolved. This CDR3 is built from 13 residues. Per the germline V gene, CDR1 is GTSNPN and CDR2 is SVGIG (reference sequence). Trimming shortened V by 0 bases and J by 6 bases, and 12 bases separated the two germline ends. This chain's CDR3 is CAWSVTKWSEQYF. CDR3 bases: TGTGCCTGGAGTGTCACGAAATGGAGCGAGCAGTACTTC. Complete variable domain (other parts from reference TRBV30 and TRBJ2-7): SQTIHQWPATLVQPVGSPLSLECTVEGTSNPNLYWYRQAAGRGLQLLFYSVGIGQISSEVPQNLSASRPQDRQFILSSKKLLLSDSGFYLCAWSVTKWSEQYFGPGTRLTVT.

The chain uses TRBV18 and TRBJ1-6; 7 nucleotides line up with TRBD1. CDR3 length: 15 amino acids. With V trimmed by 8 bases and J by 8 bases, 12 bases remained unmatched. From germline, CDR1 is KGHSH and CDR2 LQKENI. This CDR3 is CASQPGAGGDSPLHF. CDR3 DNA sequence: TGTGCCAGCCAACCCGGCGCAGGGGGAGATTCACCCCTCCACTTT. Based on the CDR3 plus reference TRBV18 and TRBJ1-6, the full variable domain is NAGVMQNPRHLVRRRGQEARLRCSPMKGHSHVYWYRQLPEEGLKFMVYLQKENIIDESGMPKERFSAEFPKEGPSILRIQQVVRGDSAAYFCASQPGAGGDSPLHFGNGTRLTVT.